This T cell receptor beta chain was documented in a study of cytomegalovirus exposure and HLA in healthy donors. The overall study: Of 300 to 450 genotyped donors, approximately 80% clustered with self-reported Caucasian donors.

Broader study findings: DRB1 had the most TCR associations and HLA-C the fewest, a later analysis found, with rates varying by HLA locus. The study listed roughly 160 cytomegalovirus-associated TCR beta chains.

Points on this clone: Its antigen remains unidentified.

The V end lost 4 bases, the J end lost 7 bases, and 11 bases lay between the germline ends. This CDR3 is 14 amino acids long. CDR1 is SEHNR and CDR2 is FQNEAQ in the germline V gene (reference sequence). The PCR made use of 60 Vbeta and 13 Jbeta primers. The protocol was immunoSEQ multiplex PCR, while the TCRdb copy is restricted to in-frame clones and leaves out a portion. Its clone listing holds about 100,000 clones. The receptor was isolated from a man aged 45-65 years in good health and CMV-seronegative. V and J are TRBV7-9 and TRBJ1-6; no reliable D call. The sequencing input was PBMCs. The CDR3 DNA reads TGTGCCAGCAGCTCGGGTCAAGGAAATTCACCCCTCCACTTT. It codes for CASSSGQGNSPLHF.